This T cell receptor (beta chain) was found in a study of blood T cell repertoires in COVID-19. Overall study: PBMCs, B-cell-depleted T cells, or T cells provided the cDNA or gDNA that made up the material.

The J segment lost 4 bases and the V segment lost 6 bases, leaving 7 bases of the junction unmatched. Germline CDR1 SGHRS, CDR2 YFSETQ. The CDR3 totals 15 residues. Study processing details: For nucleated cells, counts were estimated from reference gene primer amplification. Method: immunoSEQ multiplex PCR; TCRdb's copy keeps in-frame clones and lacks some. V and J calls and clone size come straight from that table; D and trimming were deduced from the DNA. The sample records hundreds of thousands of clones, nearly 90% being singletons. The TCR sequence derives from a young woman with acute COVID-19. The sequenced sample consisted of PBMCs or T cells enriched from blood (not recorded which). This sequence joins TRBV5-1 and TRBJ2-2; TRBD1 agrees at 9 bases. The CDR3: CASTGQGRLTGELFF. CDR3 nucleotide sequence: TGCGCCAGCACGGGACAGGGAAGACTCACCGGGGAGCTGTTTTTT.